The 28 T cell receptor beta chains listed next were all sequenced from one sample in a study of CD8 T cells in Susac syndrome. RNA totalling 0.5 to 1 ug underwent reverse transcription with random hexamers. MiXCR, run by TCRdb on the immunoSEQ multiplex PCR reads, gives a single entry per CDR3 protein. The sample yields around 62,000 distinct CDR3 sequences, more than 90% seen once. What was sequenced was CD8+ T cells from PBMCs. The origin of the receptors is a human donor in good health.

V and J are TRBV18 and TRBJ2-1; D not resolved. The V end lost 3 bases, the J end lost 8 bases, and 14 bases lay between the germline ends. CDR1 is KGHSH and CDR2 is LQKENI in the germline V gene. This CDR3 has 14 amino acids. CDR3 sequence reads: CASSPPDMVDEQFF. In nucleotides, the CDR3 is TGTGCCAGCTCACCCCCAGACATGGTCGATGAGCAGTTCTTC.

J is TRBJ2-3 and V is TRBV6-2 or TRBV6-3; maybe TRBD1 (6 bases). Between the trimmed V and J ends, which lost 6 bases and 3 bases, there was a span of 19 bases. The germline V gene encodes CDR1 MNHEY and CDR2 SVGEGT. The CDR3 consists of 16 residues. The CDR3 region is CASSPTRITGTDTQYF. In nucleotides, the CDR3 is TGTGCCAGCAGCCCTACCAGGATAACAGGGACAGATACGCAGTATTTT.

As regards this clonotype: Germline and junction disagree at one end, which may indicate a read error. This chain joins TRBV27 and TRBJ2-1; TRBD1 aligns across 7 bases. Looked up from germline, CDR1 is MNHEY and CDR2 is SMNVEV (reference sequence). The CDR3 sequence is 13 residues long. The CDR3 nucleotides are TGTGCCAGCAGTTTAATCGGGGACAGAATCAAGCTCTTC. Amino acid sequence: CASSLIGDRIKLF.

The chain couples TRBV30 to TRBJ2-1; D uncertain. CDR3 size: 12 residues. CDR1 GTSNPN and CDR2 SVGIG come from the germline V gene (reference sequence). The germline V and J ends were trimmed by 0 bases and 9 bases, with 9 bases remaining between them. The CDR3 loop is CAWSVDVSEQFF. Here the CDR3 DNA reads TGTGCCTGGAGTGTAGATGTGAGTGAGCAGTTCTTC.

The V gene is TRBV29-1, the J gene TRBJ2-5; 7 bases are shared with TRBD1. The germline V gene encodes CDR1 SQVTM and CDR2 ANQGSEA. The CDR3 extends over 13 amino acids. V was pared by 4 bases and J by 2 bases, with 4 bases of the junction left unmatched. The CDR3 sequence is CSVVTGRQETQYF. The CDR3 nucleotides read TGCAGCGTTGTGACAGGGCGTCAAGAGACCCAGTACTTC.

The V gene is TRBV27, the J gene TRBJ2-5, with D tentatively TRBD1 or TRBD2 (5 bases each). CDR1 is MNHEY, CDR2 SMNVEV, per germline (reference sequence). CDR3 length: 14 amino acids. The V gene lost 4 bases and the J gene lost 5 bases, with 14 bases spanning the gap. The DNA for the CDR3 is TGTGCCAGCAGTTCGGATTCCTGGGGGGAGACCCAGTACTTC. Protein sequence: CASSSDSWGETQYF.

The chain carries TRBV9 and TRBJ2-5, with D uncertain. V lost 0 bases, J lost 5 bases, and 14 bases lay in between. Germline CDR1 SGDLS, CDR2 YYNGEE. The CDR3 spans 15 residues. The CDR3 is CASSVGGAIMETQYF. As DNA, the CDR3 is TGTGCCAGCAGCGTAGGAGGAGCGATAATGGAGACCCAGTACTTC. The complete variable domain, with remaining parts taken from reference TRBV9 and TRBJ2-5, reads DSGVTQTPKHLITATGQRVTLRCSPRSGDLSVYWYQQSLDQGLQFLIQYYNGEERAKGNILERFSAQQFPDLHSELNLSSLELGDSALYFCASSVGGAIMETQYFGPGTRLLVL.

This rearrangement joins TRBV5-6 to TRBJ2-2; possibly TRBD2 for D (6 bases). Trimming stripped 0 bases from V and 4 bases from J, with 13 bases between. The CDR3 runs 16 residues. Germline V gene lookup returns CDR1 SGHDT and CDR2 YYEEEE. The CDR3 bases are TGTGCCAGCAGCTTGGTTGGCGGGGAGGCCACCGGGGAGCTGTTTTTT. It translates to CASSLVGGEATGELFF.

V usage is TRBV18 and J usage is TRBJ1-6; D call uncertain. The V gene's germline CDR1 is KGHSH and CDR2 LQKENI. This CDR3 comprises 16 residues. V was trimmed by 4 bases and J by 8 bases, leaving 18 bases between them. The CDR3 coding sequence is TGTGCCAGCTCACTCCACCCTGTGAGACGAGATTCACCCCTCCACTTT. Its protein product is CASSLHPVRRDSPLHF.

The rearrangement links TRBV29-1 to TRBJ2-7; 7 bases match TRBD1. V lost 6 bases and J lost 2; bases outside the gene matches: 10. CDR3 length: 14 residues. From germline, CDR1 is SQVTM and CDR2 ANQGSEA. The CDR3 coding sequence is TGCAGCGTGGCGGCCTGGGACAGACCCTACGAGCAGTACTTC. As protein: CSVAAWDRPYEQYF.

DNA for the CDR3: TGTGCCAGCAGCCCTCTGGACGGGGGGGCAGATACGCAGTATTTT. Its protein product is CASSPLDGGADTQYF. The chain joins TRBV7-9 to TRBJ2-3, with TRBD2 identical over 8 bases. From germline, CDR1 is SEHNR and CDR2 FQNEAQ (reference sequence). This CDR3 spans 15 amino acids. With 5 bases clipped from V and 4 bases from J, the junction kept 8 bases outside the gene matches.

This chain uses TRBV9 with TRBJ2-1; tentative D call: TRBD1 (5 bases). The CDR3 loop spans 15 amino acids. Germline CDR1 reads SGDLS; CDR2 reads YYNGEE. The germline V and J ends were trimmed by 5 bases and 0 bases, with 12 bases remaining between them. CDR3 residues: CASSDSATSYNEQFF. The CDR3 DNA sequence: TGTGCCAGCAGTGACAGCGCTACCTCCTACAATGAGCAGTTCTTC.

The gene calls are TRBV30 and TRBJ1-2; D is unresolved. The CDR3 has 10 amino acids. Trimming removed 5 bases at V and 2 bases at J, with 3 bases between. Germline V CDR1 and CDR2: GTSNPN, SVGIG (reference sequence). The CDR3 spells CAWDNYGYTF. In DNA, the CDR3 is TGTGCCTGGGACAACTATGGCTACACCTTC.

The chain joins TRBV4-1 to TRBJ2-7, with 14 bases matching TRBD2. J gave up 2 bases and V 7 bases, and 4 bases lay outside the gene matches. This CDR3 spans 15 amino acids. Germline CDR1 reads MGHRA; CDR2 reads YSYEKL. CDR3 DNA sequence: TGCGCCAGCACCCGGACTAGCGGGGGGACCTACGAGCAGTACTTC. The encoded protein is CASTRTSGGTYEQYF.

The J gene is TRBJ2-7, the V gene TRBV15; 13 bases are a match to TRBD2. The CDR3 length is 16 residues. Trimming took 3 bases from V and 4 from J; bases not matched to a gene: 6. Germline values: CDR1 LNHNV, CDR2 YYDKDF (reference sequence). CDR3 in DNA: TGTGCCACCAGCAGGGGACTAGCGGGGTTGGAATACGAGCAGTACTTC. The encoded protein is CATSRGLAGLEYEQYF.

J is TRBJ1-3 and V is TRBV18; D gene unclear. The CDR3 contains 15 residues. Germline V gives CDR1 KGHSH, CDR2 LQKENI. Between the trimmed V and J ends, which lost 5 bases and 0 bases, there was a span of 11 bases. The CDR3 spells CASSGLQSSGNTIYF. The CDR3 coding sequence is TGTGCCAGCTCAGGGCTCCAGAGCTCTGGAAACACCATATATTTT.

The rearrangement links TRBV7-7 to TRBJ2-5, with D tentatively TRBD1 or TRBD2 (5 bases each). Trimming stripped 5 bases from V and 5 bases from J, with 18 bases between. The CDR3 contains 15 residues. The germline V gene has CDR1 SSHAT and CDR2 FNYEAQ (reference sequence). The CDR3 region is CASSLRDGVRETQYF. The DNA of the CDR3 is TGTGCCAGCAGCCTCCGGGACGGCGTCCGGGAGACCCAGTACTTC. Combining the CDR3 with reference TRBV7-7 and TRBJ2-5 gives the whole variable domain GAGVSQSPRYKVTKRGQDVTLRCDPISSHATLYWYQQALGQGPEFLTYFNYEAQPDKSGLPSDRFSAERPEGSISTLTIQRTEQRDSAMYRCASSLRDGVRETQYFGPGTRLLVL.

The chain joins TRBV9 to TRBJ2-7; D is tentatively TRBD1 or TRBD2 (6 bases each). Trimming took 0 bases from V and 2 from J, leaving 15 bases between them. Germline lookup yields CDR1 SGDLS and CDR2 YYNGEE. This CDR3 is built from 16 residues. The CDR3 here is CASSVDRSGATYEQYF. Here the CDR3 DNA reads TGTGCCAGCAGCGTAGACCGATCGGGGGCGACCTACGAGCAGTACTTC.

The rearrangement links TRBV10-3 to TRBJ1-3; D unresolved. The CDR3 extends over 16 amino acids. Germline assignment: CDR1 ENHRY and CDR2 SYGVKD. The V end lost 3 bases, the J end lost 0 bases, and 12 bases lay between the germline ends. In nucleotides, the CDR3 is TGTGCCATCAGTGATCGGGCCTCTCTCTCTGGAAACACCATATATTTT. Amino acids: CAISDRASLSGNTIYF.

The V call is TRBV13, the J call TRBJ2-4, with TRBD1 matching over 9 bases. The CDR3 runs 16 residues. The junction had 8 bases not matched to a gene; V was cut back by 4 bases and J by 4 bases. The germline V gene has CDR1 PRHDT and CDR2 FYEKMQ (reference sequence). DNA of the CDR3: TGTGCCAGCAGCTCGACTTCCGGGACAGGGAAAAACATTCAGTACTTC. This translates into CASSSTSGTGKNIQYF.

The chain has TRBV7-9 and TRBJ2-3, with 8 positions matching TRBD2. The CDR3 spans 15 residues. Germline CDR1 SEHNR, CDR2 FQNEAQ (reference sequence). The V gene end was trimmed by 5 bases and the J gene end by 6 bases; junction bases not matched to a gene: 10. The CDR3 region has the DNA TGTGCCAGCAGCGCCGGGGGGGCCCCGCGGGATACGCAGTATTTT. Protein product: CASSAGGAPRDTQYF. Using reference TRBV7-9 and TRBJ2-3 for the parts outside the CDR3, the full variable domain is DTGVSQNPRHKITKRGQNVTFRCDPISEHNRLYWYRQTLGQGPEFLTYFQNEAQLEKSRLLSDRFSAERPKGSFSTLEIQRTEQGDSAMYLCASSAGGAPRDTQYFGPGTRLTVL.

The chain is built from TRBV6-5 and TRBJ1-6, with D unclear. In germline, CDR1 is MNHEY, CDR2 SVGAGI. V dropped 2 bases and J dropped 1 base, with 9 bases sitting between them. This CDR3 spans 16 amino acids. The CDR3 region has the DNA TGTGCCAGCAGTTACCGCCCAGAGTCCTATAATTCACCCCTCCACTTT. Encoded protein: CASSYRPESYNSPLHF.

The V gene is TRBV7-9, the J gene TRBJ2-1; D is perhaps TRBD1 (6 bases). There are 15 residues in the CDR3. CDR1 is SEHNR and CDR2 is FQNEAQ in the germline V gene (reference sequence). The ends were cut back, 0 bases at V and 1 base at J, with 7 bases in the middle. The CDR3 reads CASSLAQGSYNEQFF. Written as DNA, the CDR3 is TGTGCCAGCAGCTTAGCTCAGGGGTCCTACAATGAGCAGTTCTTC. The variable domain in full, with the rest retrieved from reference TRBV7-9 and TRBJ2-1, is DTGVSQNPRHKITKRGQNVTFRCDPISEHNRLYWYRQTLGQGPEFLTYFQNEAQLEKSRLLSDRFSAERPKGSFSTLEIQRTEQGDSAMYLCASSLAQGSYNEQFFGPGTRLTVL.

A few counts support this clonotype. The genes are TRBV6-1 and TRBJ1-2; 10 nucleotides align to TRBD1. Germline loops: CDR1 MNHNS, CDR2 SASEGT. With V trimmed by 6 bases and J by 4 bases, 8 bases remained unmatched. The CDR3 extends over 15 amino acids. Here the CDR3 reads CASRPGTGESYGYTF. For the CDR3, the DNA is TGTGCCAGCAGGCCCGGGACAGGGGAATCCTATGGCTACACCTTC.

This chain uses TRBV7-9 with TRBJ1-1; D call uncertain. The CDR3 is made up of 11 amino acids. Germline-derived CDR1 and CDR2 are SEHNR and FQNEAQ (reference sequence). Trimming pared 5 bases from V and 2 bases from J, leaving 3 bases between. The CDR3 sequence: CASSTNTEAFF. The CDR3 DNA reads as TGTGCCAGCAGCACCAACACTGAAGCTTTCTTT. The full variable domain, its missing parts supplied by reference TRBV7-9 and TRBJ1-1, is DTGVSQNPRHKITKRGQNVTFRCDPISEHNRLYWYRQTLGQGPEFLTYFQNEAQLEKSRLLSDRFSAERPKGSFSTLEIQRTEQGDSAMYLCASSTNTEAFFGQGTRLTVV.

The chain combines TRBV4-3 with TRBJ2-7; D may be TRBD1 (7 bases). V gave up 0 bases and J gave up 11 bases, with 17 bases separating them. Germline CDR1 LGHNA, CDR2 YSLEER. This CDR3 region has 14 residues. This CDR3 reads CASSQDRGTDAKYF. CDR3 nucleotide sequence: TGCGCCAGCAGCCAAGACCGCGGGACAGACGCGAAGTACTTC.

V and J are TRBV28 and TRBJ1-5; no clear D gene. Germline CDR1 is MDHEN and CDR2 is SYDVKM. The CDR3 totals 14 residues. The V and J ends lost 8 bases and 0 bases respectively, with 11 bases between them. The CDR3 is CASRLAYSNQPQHF. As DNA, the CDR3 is TGTGCCAGCCGATTAGCCTATAGCAATCAGCCCCAGCATTTT.

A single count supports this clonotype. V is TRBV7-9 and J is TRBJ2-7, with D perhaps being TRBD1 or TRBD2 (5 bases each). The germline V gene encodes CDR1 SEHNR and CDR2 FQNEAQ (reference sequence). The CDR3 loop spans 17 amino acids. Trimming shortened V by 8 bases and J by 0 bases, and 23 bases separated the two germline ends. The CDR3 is CASGGGHRRGSSYEQYF. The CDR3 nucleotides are TGTGCCAGCGGCGGCGGACACCGACGGGGAAGCTCCTACGAGCAGTACTTC.